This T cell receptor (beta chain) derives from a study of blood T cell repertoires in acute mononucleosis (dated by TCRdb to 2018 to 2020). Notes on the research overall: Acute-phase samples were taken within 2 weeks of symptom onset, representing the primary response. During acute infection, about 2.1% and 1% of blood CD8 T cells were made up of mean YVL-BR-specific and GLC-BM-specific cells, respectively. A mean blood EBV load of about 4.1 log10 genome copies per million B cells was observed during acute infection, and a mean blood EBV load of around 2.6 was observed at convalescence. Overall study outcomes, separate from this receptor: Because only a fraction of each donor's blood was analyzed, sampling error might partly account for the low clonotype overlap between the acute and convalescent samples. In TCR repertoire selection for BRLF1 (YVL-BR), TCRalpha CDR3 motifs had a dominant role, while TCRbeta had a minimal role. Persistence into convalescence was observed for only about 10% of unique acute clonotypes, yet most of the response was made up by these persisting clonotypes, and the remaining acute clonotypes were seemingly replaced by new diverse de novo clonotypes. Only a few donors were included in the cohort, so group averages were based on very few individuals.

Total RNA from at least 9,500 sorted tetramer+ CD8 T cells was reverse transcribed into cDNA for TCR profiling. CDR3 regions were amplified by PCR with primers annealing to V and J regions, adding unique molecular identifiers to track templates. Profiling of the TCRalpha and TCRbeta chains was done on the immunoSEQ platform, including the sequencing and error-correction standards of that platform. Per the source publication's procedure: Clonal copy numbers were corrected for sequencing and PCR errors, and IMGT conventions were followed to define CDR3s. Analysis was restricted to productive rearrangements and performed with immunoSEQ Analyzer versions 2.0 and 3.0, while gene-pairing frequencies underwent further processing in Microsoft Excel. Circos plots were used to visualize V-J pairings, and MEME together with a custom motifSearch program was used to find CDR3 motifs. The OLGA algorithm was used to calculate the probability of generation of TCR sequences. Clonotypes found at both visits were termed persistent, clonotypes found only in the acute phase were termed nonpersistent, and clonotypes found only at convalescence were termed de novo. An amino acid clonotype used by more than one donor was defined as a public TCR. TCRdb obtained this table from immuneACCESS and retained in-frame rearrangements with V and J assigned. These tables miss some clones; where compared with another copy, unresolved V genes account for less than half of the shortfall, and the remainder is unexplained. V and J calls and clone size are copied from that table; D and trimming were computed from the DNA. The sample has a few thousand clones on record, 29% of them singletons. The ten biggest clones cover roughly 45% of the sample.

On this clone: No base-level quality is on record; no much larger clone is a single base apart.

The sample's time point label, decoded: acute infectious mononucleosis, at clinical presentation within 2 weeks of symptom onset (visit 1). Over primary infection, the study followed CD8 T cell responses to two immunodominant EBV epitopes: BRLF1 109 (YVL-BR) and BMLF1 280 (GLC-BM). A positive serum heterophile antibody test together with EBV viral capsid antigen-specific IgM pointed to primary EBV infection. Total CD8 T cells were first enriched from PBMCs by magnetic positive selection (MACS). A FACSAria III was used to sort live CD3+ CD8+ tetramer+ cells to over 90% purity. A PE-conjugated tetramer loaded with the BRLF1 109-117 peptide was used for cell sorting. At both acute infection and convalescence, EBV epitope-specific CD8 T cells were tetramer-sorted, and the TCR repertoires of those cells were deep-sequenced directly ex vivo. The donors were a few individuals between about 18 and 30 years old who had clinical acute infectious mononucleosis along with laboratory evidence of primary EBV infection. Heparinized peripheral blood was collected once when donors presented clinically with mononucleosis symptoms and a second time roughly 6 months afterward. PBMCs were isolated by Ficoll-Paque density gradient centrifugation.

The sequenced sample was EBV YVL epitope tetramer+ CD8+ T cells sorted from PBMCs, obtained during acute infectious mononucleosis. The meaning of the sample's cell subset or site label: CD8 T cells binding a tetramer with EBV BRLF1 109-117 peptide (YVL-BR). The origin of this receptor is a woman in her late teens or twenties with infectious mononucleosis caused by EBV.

The CDR3 region: CASSPQGSASPLHF. Here is the DNA: TGTGCCAGCAGTCCGCAGGGCTCCGCTTCACCCCTCCACTTT. The chain is encoded by TRBV6-4 joined to TRBJ1-6; matching of 5 bases hints at TRBD1 as the D gene. CDR1 and CDR2 are read off the germline V gene as MRHNA and SNTAGT. The CDR3 has 14 amino acids, counting the end cysteine and phenylalanine. Only the CDR3 region is kept as DNA, spanning 42 bases read in frame from base 1. Trimming costs V 5 bases and J 9 bases, and their ends lie 14 bases apart.